A single sample gave rise to the 24 T cell receptor beta chains below, sequenced in a study of patients and donors after allogeneic stem cell transplantation. MiXCR was run by TCRdb on the RT-PCR reads, yielding one entry per CDR3 protein. Among 95,000 to 120,000 distinct CDR3 sequences listed, 35% were seen once. Input material: blood, either unsorted or a sorted T cell fraction (not recorded which). These receptors all come from a human donor who was either an allogeneic HSCT recipient or a stem cell or donor lymphocyte infusion donor (not recorded which). It is not recorded whose cells these are; they may come from a transplant donor.

The rearrangement uses TRBV12-3 or TRBV12-4 and TRBJ2-2; unclear D gene. The CDR3 is made up of 20 amino acids. Trimming removed 3 bases at V and 1 base at J, with 24 bases between. This chain's CDR3 is CASSFPRLRAGLVNTGELFF. Written as DNA, the CDR3 is TGTGCCAGCAGTTTCCCCAGGCTAAGGGCCGGTCTAGTGAACACCGGGGAGCTGTTTTTT.

This chain joins TRBV20-1 and TRBJ2-7, with D perhaps TRBD1 (6 bases). V shed 4 bases and J shed 4 bases, with 14 bases lying between them. The CDR3 contains 13 residues. Germline V CDR1 and CDR2: DFQATT, SNEGSKA (reference sequence). The CDR3 protein is CSATTDRMYEQYF. In DNA, the CDR3 is TGCAGTGCTACCACCGACAGGATGTACGAGCAGTACTTC.

This clonotype has just a few counts. The chain carries TRBV29-1 and TRBJ1-5; D call uncertain. There are 14 residues in the CDR3. V was trimmed by 5 bases and J by 0 bases, leaving 11 bases between them. Germline-derived CDR1 and CDR2 are SQVTM and ANQGSEA. The DNA of the CDR3 is TGCAGCGTTCGAATCGACGGTAGCAATCAGCCCCAGCATTTT. As protein: CSVRIDGSNQPQHF.

The table lists this clonotype with a few counts. The genes are TRBV7-9 and TRBJ2-1, with D perhaps matching TRBD2 (6 bases). The CDR3 length is 18 residues. Germline V lookup: CDR1 SEHNR, CDR2 FQNEAQ (reference sequence). The V gene lost 1 base and the J gene lost 4 bases, with 20 bases spanning the gap. The CDR3, as DNA: TGTGCCAGCAGCTTAGACGTGTTGATTAGCGGTCTGTACAATGAGCAGTTCTTC. Its translation is CASSLDVLISGLYNEQFF.

V is TRBV9 and J is TRBJ2-3; 9 bases agree with TRBD2. The CDR3 extends over 16 amino acids. Trimming removed 2 bases from V and 5 bases from J; junction bases left unmatched: 9. Per the germline V gene, CDR1 is SGDLS and CDR2 is YYNGEE. The CDR3 reads CASSVSLAGAGDTQYF. The CDR3 coding sequence is TGTGCCAGCAGCGTCTCCTTAGCGGGAGCGGGAGATACGCAGTATTTT.

The J gene is TRBJ2-7, the V gene TRBV28, with no clear D. Germline V gene data show CDR1 as MDHEN and CDR2 as SYDVKM. V was pared by 7 bases and J by 3 bases, with 10 bases between. The CDR3 consists of 12 residues. This chain's CDR3 is CASIGNFYEQYF. The DNA of the CDR3 is TGTGCCAGCATAGGGAACTTCTACGAGCAGTACTTC.

This clonotype was seen at least ten times. This chain joins TRBV3-1 and TRBJ1-2; D is ambiguous. Germline V gene data show CDR1 as LGHDT and CDR2 as YNNKEL (reference sequence). V lost 2 bases, J lost 0 bases, and 4 bases lay in between. The CDR3 is 13 amino acids. The CDR3, as DNA: TGTGCCAGCAGCCAACGGGCTAACTATGGCTACACCTTC. Amino acids: CASSQRANYGYTF.

This clonotype was detected a few times. V and J are TRBV20-1 and TRBJ1-2; no reliable D call. Germline V CDR1 and CDR2: DFQATT, SNEGSKA (reference sequence). The CDR3 runs 14 residues. Trimming took off 0 bases at V and 5 bases at J, with 13 bases between the two ends. The CDR3: CSARETWAYYGYTF. The CDR3 DNA sequence: TGCAGTGCTAGAGAAACTTGGGCCTATTATGGCTACACCTTC.

V and J are TRBV4-2 and TRBJ2-3; D possibly corresponds to TRBD2 (6 bases). Looked up from germline, CDR1 is LGHNA and CDR2 is YNFKEQ. Trimming pared 0 bases from V and 0 bases from J, leaving 10 bases between. CDR3 length equals 16 residues. CDR3 DNA sequence: TGTGCCAGCAGCCAAGAAGGGAGGCCCAGCACAGATACGCAGTATTTT. It yields the protein CASSQEGRPSTDTQYF.

The J gene is TRBJ1-4, the V gene TRBV12-3 or TRBV12-4; the match to TRBD1 covers 8 bases. V gave up 5 bases and J gave up 6 bases; unmatched junction bases: 5. The CDR3 extends over 14 amino acids. CDR3 sequence reads: CASSPQGGDEKLFF. In DNA, the CDR3 is TGTGCCAGCAGTCCACAGGGGGGGGATGAAAAACTGTTTTTT.

This clonotype showed up just a few times. The chain is built from TRBV21-1 and TRBJ1-4; whether TRBD1, the table's D call, matches the DNA was not checked. TRBV21-1 represents a pseudogene. The length of the CDR3 is 16 residues. Here the CDR3 DNA reads TGTGCCAGCAGCAAAGTAGAGCGGAGACAGTCTGGAAAACTGTTTTTT. Its translation is CASSKVERRQSGKLFF.

This clonotype was detected only a few times. This chain joins TRBV6-5 and TRBJ2-7; 11 bases agree with TRBD2. V lost 6 bases, J lost 2 bases, and 6 bases stayed unmatched. This CDR3 has 15 amino acids. Germline-derived CDR1 and CDR2 are MNHEY and SVGAGI. CDR3 DNA: TGTGCCAGCAGAAAGGGACTAGCGGCCGCCTACGAGCAGTACTTC. As protein: CASRKGLAAAYEQYF.

The chain couples TRBV12-3 or TRBV12-4 to TRBJ2-1; 9 nucleotides match TRBD2. The V segment lost 2 bases and the J segment 6 bases; nucleotides outside the gene matches: 5. The CDR3 covers 15 residues. The CDR3: CASSLWREGRNEQFF. DNA for the CDR3: TGTGCCAGCAGTTTATGGCGGGAGGGGCGCAATGAGCAGTTCTTC.

There are a few counts of this clonotype. The chain joins TRBV30 to TRBJ2-4, with D perhaps TRBD1 or TRBD2 (6 bases each). The CDR3 is 13 amino acids. V was clipped by 3 bases and J by 8 bases, with 14 bases between them. Germline-derived CDR1 and CDR2 are GTSNPN and SVGIG (reference sequence). CDR3 amino acids: CAWSEGGWDIQYF. CDR3 bases: TGTGCCTGGAGCGAAGGGGGGTGGGACATTCAGTACTTC.

The V call is TRBV14, the J call TRBJ2-1; TRBD2 agrees at 13 bases. CDR3 length: 13 residues. Unmatched junction bases numbered 4, after V lost 5 bases and J lost 12 bases. Germline V lookup: CDR1 SGHDN, CDR2 FVKESK. The CDR3: CASSGLAGVRQFF. CDR3 nucleotide sequence: TGTGCCAGCAGCGGACTAGCGGGAGTACGGCAGTTCTTC.

This clonotype was counted between two and nine times. The rearrangement links TRBV4-3 to TRBJ2-7, with D perhaps matching TRBD2 (6 bases). Germline V CDR1 and CDR2: LGHNA, YSLEER. The CDR3 runs to 14 residues. Trimming stripped 0 bases from V and 6 bases from J, with 12 bases between. The DNA of the CDR3 is TGCGCCAGCAGCCAAGATTCGCGGGAAACCGAGCAGTACTTC. This gives the protein CASSQDSRETEQYF.

The chain joins TRBV27 to TRBJ1-5; D unresolved. Germline V gene sequence: CDR1 MNHEY, CDR2 SMNVEV (reference sequence). V was clipped by 0 bases and J by 3 bases, with 6 bases between them. This CDR3 has 14 amino acids. The DNA for the CDR3 is TGTGCCAGCAGTTTATCGTCTACCAATCAGCCCCAGCATTTT. Translation: CASSLSSTNQPQHF.

J is TRBJ2-3 and V is TRBV15; TRBD2 matches at 7 bases. Germline values: CDR1 LNHNV, CDR2 YYDKDF (reference sequence). The CDR3 extends over 16 amino acids. V was clipped by 0 bases and J by 6 bases; unmatched bases: 9. The CDR3 loop is CATSRDLAVGLDTQYF. The CDR3 DNA reads TGTGCCACCAGCAGAGATCTAGCGGTCGGGTTGGATACGCAGTATTTT.

This clonotype was found a few times. The chain has TRBV9 and TRBJ1-1, with a tentative D call TRBD1 (5 bases). Looked up from germline, CDR1 is SGDLS and CDR2 is YYNGEE. V was clipped by 0 bases and J by 3 bases, with 6 bases between them. CDR3 length: 13 amino acids. The CDR3 loop reads CASSVEGDTEAFF. CDR3 coding DNA: TGTGCCAGCAGCGTAGAAGGGGACACTGAAGCTTTCTTT.

The chain links TRBV9 to TRBJ2-1; D not resolved. Per germline, CDR1 SGDLS and CDR2 YYNGEE. CDR3 length equals 15 residues. Deletions cut 3 bases from V and 5 bases from J, with 15 bases between. CDR3 nucleotides: TGTGCCAGCAGCGAAAGGCGAGAATCCCACAATGAGCAGTTCTTC. As protein: CASSERRESHNEQFF.

This clonotype was found a few times. The rearrangement joins TRBV4-3 to TRBJ2-3; 9 bases line up with TRBD2. The CDR3 length is 17 residues. Germline lookup yields CDR1 LGHNA and CDR2 YSLEER. Unmatched junction bases numbered 9, after V lost 3 bases and J lost 2 bases. The CDR3, as DNA: TGCGCCAGCAGCCAGGCCCAAGCGGGAGGATACACAGATACGCAGTATTTT. The encoded protein is CASSQAQAGGYTDTQYF.

This clonotype showed up just a few times. The chain uses TRBV29-1 and TRBJ2-1; the D call may be TRBD1 or TRBD2 (5 bases each). Germline values: CDR1 SQVTM, CDR2 ANQGSEA. The ends were cut back, 7 bases at V and 6 bases at J, with 10 bases in the middle. The CDR3 totals 11 residues. This chain's CDR3 is CSGGDRNEQFF. In DNA, the CDR3 is TGCAGCGGAGGGGATCGCAATGAGCAGTTCTTC.

In this sample, this clonotype turned up a few times. This sequence joins TRBV4-2 and TRBJ1-1, with D possibly matching TRBD1 (5 bases). This CDR3 is 18 amino acids long. Germline assignment: CDR1 LGHNA and CDR2 YNFKEQ. Trimming shortened V by 0 bases and J by 4 bases, and 21 bases separated the two germline ends. The CDR3 DNA reads as TGTGCCAGCAGCCAAGAGATCAGGGCGATCTTTTTGGGCACTGAAGCTTTCTTT. Translation: CASSQEIRAIFLGTEAFF.

The J gene is TRBJ1-4, the V gene TRBV4-2, with D possibly matching TRBD1 (5 bases). Trimming shortened V by 4 bases and J by 3 bases, and 15 bases separated the two germline ends. Germline lookup yields CDR1 LGHNA and CDR2 YNFKEQ. The CDR3 length is 16 residues. Here the CDR3 reads CASSPPLPGANEKLFF. For the CDR3, the DNA is TGTGCCAGCAGCCCCCCCCTCCCGGGGGCTAATGAAAAACTGTTTTTT.